This record covers a single T cell receptor beta chain. Generated by immunoSEQ multiplex PCR, the TCRdb table keeps only in-frame clones and is missing some. The table lists roughly 150,000 clones, around 86% of them singletons, with roughly 5% in the top ten. In germline, CDR1 is LGHDT, CDR2 YNNKEL (reference sequence). The CDR3 length is 14 residues. V shed 4 bases, J shed 3 bases, and the junction held 3 bases outside the gene matches. This specimen comes from a study of blood T cell repertoires in COVID-19. This chain uses TRBV3-1 (or the pseudogene TRBV3-2) with TRBJ2-1; TRBD2 matches at 7 bases. Sequenced: peripheral blood. The receptor's source is a human donor in a cohort sampled during active COVID-19. In DNA form, the CDR3 reads TGTGCCAGCAGCCGATCTAGCGGCTACAATGAGCAGTTCTTC. This gives the protein CASSRSSGYNEQFF.